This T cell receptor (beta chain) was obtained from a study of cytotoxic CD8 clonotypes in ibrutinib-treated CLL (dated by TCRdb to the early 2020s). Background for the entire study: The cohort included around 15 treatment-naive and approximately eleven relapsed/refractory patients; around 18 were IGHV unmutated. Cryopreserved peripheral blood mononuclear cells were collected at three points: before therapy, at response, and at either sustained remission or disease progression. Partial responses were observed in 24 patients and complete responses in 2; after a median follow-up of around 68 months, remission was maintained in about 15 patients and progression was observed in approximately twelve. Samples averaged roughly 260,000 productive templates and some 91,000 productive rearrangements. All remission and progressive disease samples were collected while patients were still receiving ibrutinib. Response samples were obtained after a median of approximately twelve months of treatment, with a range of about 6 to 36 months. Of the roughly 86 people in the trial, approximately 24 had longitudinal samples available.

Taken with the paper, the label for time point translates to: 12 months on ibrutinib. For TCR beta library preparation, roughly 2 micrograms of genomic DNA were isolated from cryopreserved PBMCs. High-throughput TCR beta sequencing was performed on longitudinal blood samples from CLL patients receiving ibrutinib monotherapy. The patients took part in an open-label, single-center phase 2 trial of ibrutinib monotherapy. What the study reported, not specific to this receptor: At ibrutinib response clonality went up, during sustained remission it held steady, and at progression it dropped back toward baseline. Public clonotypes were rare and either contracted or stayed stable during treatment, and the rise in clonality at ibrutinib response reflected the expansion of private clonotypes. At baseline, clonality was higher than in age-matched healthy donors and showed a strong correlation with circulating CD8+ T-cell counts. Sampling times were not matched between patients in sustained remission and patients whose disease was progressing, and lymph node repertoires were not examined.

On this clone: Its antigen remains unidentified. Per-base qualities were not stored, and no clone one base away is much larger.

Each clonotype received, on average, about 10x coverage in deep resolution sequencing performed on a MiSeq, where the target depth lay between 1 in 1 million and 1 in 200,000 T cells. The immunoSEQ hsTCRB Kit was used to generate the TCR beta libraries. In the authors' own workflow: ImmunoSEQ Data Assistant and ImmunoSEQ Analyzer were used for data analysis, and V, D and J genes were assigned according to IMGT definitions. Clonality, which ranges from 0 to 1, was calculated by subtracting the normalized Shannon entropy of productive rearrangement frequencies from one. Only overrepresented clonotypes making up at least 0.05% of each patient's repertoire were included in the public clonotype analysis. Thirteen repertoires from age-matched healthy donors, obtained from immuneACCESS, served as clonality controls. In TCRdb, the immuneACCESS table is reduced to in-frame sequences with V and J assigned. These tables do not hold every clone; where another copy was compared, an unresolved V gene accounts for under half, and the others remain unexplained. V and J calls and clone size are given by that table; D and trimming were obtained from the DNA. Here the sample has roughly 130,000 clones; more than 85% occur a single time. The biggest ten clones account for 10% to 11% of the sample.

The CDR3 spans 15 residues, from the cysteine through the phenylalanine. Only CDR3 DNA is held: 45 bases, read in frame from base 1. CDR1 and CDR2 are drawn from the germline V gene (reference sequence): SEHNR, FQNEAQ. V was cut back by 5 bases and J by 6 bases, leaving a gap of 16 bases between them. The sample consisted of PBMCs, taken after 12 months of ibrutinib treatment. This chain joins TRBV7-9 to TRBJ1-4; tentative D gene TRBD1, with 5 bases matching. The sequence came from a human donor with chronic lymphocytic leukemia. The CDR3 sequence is CASSQDMGPHEKLFF. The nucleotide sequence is TGTGCCAGCAGCCAAGATATGGGACCACATGAAAAACTGTTTTTT.